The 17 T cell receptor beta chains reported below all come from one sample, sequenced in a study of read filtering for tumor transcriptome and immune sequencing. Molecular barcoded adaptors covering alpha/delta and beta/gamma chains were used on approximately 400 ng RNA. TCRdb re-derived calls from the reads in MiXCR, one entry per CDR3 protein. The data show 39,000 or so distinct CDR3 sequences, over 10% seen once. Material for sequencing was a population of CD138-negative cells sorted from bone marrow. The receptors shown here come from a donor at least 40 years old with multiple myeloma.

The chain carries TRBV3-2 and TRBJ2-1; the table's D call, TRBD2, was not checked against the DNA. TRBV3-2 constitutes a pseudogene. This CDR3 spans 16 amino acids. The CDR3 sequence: CASSQEMEREVHEQFF. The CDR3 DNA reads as TGTGCCAGCAGCCAAGAGATGGAGCGGGAGGTACATGAGCAGTTCTTC.

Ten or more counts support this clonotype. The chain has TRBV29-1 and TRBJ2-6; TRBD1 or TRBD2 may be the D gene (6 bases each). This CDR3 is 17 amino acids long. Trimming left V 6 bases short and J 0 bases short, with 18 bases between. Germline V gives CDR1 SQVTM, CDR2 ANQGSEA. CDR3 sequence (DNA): TGCAGCGTCGATCAGGAGGGGGGTCTCTCTGGGGCCAACGTCCTGACTTTC. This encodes CSVDQEGGLSGANVLTF.

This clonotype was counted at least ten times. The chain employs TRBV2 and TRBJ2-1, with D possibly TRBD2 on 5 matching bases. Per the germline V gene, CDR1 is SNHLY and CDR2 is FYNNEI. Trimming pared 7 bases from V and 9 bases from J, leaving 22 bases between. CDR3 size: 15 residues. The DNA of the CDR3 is TGTGCCAGCACTCCCGAGGTTCTAGCTGGTGTTGAGCAGTTCTTC. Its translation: CASTPEVLAGVEQFF.

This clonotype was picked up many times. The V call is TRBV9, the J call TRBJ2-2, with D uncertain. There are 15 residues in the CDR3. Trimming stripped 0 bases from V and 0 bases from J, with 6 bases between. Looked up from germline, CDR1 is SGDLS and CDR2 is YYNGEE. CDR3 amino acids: CASSVGTANTGELFF. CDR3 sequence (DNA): TGTGCCAGCAGCGTAGGTACCGCGAACACCGGGGAGCTGTTTTTT.

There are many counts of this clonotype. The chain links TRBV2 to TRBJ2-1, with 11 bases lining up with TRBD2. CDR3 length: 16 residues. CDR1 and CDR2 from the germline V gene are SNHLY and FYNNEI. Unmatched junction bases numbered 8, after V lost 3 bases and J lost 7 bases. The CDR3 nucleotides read TGTGCCAGCAGTGATTTACTAGCGGGAGTCAAGAATGAGCAGTTCTTC. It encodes CASSDLLAGVKNEQFF.

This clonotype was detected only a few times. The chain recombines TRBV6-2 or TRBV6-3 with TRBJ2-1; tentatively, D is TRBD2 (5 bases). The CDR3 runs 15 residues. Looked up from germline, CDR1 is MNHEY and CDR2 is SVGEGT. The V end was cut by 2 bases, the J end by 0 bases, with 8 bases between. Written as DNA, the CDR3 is TGTGCCAGCAGTTACAAGCGGAGCTCCTACAATGAGCAGTTCTTC. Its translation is CASSYKRSSYNEQFF.

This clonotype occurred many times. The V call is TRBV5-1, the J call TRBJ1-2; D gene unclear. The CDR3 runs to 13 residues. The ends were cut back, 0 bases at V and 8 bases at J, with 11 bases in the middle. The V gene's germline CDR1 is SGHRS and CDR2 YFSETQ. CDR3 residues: CASSLAVVEGYTF. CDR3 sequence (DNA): TGCGCCAGCAGCTTGGCGGTAGTGGAAGGCTACACCTTC.

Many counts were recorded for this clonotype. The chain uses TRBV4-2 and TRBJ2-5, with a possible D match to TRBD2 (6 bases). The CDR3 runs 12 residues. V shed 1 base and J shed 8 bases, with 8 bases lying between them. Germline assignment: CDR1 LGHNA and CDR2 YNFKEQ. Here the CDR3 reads CASSQGRETQYF. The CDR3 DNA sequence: TGTGCCAGCAGCCAAGGGAGGGAAACCCAGTACTTC.

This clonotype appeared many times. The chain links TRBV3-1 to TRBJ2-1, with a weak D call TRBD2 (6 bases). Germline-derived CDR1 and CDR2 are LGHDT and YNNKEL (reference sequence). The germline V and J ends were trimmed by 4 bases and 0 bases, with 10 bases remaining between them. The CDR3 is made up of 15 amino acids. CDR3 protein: CASSRDGSSYNEQFF. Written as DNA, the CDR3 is TGTGCCAGCAGCCGCGACGGGAGCTCCTACAATGAGCAGTTCTTC.

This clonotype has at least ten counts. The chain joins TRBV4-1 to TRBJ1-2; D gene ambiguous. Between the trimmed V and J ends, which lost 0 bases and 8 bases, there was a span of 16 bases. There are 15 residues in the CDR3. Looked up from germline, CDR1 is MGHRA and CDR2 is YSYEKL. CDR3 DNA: TGCGCCAGCAGCCAAGATAGGATGGCCGTAGGCGGCTACACCTTC. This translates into CASSQDRMAVGGYTF.

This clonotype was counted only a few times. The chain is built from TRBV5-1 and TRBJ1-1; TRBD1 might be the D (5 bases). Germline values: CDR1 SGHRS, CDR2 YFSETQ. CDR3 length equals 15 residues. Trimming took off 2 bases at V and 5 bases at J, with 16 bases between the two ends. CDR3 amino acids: CASSLSRGVGTEAFF. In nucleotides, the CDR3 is TGCGCCAGCAGCTTATCCCGGGGGGTAGGAACTGAAGCTTTCTTT.

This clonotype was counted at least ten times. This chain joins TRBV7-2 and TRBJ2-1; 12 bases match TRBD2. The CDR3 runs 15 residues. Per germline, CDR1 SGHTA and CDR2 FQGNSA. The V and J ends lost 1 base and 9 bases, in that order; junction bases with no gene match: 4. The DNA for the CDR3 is TGTGCCAGCAGCTTAGGACTAGCGGGAGAAGGTGAGCAGTTCTTC. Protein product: CASSLGLAGEGEQFF.

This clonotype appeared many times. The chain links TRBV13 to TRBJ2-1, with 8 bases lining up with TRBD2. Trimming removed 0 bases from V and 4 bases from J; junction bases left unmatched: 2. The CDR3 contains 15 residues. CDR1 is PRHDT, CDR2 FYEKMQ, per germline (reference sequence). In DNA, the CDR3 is TGTGCCAGCAGCTTAGGGACTAGCGTATACAATGAGCAGTTCTTC. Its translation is CASSLGTSVYNEQFF.

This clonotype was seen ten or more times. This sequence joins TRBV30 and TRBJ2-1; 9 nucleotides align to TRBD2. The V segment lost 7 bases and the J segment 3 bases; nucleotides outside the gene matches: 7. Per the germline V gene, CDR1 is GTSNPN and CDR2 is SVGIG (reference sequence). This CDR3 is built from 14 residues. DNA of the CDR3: TGTGCCTTCCCTCCTAGCGGGAACTACAATGAGCAGTTCTTC. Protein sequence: CAFPPSGNYNEQFF.

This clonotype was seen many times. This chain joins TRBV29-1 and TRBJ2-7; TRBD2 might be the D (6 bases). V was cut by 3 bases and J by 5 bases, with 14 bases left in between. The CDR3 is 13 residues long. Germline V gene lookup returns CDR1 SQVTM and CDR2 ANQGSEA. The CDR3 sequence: CSVEWPEGDEQYF. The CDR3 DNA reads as TGCAGCGTTGAGTGGCCGGAGGGAGACGAGCAGTACTTC.

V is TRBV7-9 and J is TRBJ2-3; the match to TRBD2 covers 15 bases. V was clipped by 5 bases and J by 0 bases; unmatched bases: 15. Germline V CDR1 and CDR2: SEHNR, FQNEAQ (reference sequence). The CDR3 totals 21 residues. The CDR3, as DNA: TGTGCCAGCAGCCCTGACGGGCCGGGACTAGCGGGAGGAGAAAGCACAGATACGCAGTATTTT. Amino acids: CASSPDGPGLAGGESTDTQYF.

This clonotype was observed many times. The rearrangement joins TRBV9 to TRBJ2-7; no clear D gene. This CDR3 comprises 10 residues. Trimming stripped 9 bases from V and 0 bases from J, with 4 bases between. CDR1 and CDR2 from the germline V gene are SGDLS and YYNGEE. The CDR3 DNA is TGTGCCAACCGCTCCTACGAGCAGTACTTC. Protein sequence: CANRSYEQYF.